This TCR beta chain was found in a study of metastatic and nonmetastatic thyroid tumors (dated by TCRdb to 2018 to 2021). Describing the broader study: The researchers compared repertoires between peripheral blood samples and tumor or nodule tissue samples from patients with malignant or benign thyroid disease.

The germline V gene (reference sequence) sets CDR1 to LGHDT and CDR2 to YNNKEL. The CDR3 runs 13 amino acids, cysteine and phenylalanine included. This entry keeps only the CDR3 DNA: 39 bases, framed from base 1. The junction carries 10 bases between V and J, which are trimmed by 4 bases and 4 bases respectively. Library method: PCR. TCRdb records Illumina HiSeq 4000 as the sequencer. High-throughput sequencing was used to profile the CDR3 region of the TCR beta-chain in every patient. The authors' pipeline ran thus. Drawing on CDR3 differences between clinicopathological groups, the researchers built a classifier meant to tell apart patients with distant-metastatic papillary thyroid cancer. Repertoire diversity was assessed with the Shannon index, and tumor-blood repertoire similarity with the Morisita-Horn index. The public sequencing data were trimmed at Q25 with fastp and processed into clonotypes with MiXCR by TCRdb, which kept only in-frame beta chains. The V and J calls, along with clone size, are taken from TCRdb and not from the paper's own processing. The sample table records some 20,000 clones; about 23% of these occur just once. 70% to 75% of the sample is in the top ten clones.

No treatment had been received by any patient before thyroid surgery. Using T-cell receptor beta sequencing, the study looked back at clinical samples from patients collected from the early 2010s to the late 2010s. This clone was detected many times. This receptor's antigen is unknown. The sample holds no much larger clone one base away, and base qualities are not on file. Here is what the overall study found, with its caveats: In both blood and tumor samples, malignant tumors were reported to have significantly higher TCR beta diversity than benign nodules.

The sequenced material came from blood. The sequence was obtained from a male donor with papillary thyroid cancer or a benign thyroid nodule (not recorded which). Some clones in this sample may be carry-over from other donors' samples. The V and J segments used are TRBV3-1 and TRBJ2-5; the D region possibly corresponds to TRBD1 (5 bases align). The CDR3 region reads CASSLQGVETQYF. The DNA reads TGTGCCAGCAGCCTGCAGGGCGTAGAGACCCAGTACTTC.